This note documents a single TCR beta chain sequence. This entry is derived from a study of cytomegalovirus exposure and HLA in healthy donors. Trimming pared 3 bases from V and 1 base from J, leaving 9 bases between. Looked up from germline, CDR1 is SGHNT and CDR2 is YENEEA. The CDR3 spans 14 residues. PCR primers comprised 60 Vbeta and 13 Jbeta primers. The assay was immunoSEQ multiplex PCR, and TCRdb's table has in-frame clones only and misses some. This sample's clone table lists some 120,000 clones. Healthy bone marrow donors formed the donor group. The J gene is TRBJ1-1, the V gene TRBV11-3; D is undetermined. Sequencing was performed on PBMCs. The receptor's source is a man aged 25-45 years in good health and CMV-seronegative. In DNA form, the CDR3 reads TGTGCCAGCAGCTTTTCCGGGGAGAACACTGAAGCTTTCTTT. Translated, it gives CASSFSGENTEAFF.